These 15 T cell receptor beta chains share one sample of origin, sequenced in a study of naive and memory T cell subsets. The study, taken as a whole, reports: Possibly reflecting memory cells re-expressing CD45RA, a few larger clonotypes occurred in naive repertoires, especially CD8.

Both TRBC1 and TRBC2 were covered by a beta constant-region primer of two equimolar oligonucleotides. Nested alpha and beta constant-region primers with the SP2 primer drove four PCR rounds on ligated cDNA. MiXCR, applied by TCRdb to the UMI-ligation and nested PCR reads, yields one record per CDR3 protein. The data hold roughly 150,000 distinct CDR3 sequences, with over 20% observed a single time. No antigen has been assigned to these receptors. The sequenced sample was naive CD4+ T cells from blood. Receptors originate from a human donor in good health.

In this sample, this clonotype turned up a few times. CDR3 coding DNA: TGTGCCAGCAGCCCTAGACGGACGGACCGAAGCTCTGGGGCCAACGTCCTGACTTTC. Translating gives CASSPRRTDRSSGANVLTF. This chain links TRBV11-2 with TRBJ2-6, with D unclear. Trimming removed 5 bases from V and 0 bases from J, with 20 bases in between. The CDR3 totals 19 residues. Germline V CDR1 and CDR2: SGHAT, FQNNGV.

This clonotype occurred many times. The gene calls are TRBV24-1 and TRBJ2-7; either TRBD1 or TRBD2 may supply D (5 bases each). The CDR3 spans 15 residues. The germline gives CDR1 KGHDR, CDR2 SFDVKD. V was clipped by 4 bases and J by 3 bases, with 15 bases between them. Here the CDR3 DNA reads TGTGCCACCAGTGACCAGACCGGGGCCGACTACGAGCAGTACTTC. The encoded protein is CATSDQTGADYEQYF.

The chain employs TRBV11-3 and TRBJ2-3, with D possibly being TRBD2 (6 bases). Trimming stripped 10 bases from V and 6 bases from J, with 23 bases between. The CDR3 sequence is 15 residues long. Germline lookup yields CDR1 SGHNT and CDR2 YENEEA. The CDR3 loop reads CANVRSGFHGDTQYF. As DNA, the CDR3 is TGTGCCAACGTGAGGAGCGGGTTCCATGGGGATACGCAGTATTTT.

The chain uses TRBV27 and TRBJ2-3, with 8 bases identical to TRBD2. CDR3 length: 17 amino acids. Germline assignment: CDR1 MNHEY and CDR2 SMNVEV (reference sequence). Germline trimming cut 2 bases from V and 1 base from J; bases unmatched to any gene: 8. Here the CDR3 DNA reads TGTGCCAGCAGTTTAAGAGGTAGCGGGACCCGCACAGATACGCAGTATTTT. It codes for CASSLRGSGTRTDTQYF.

Here the CDR3 reads CASRSGGFNEQFF. The CDR3 nucleotides read TGTGCCAGCAGGTCGGGAGGATTCAATGAGCAGTTCTTC. The V gene is TRBV2, the J gene TRBJ2-1, with 7 bases that match TRBD2. The CDR3 covers 13 residues. Germline assignment: CDR1 SNHLY and CDR2 FYNNEI. The V gene end was trimmed by 6 bases and the J gene end by 6 bases; junction bases not matched to a gene: 5.

The CDR3 loop reads CAISVGRDRERGQNEKLFF. CDR3 nucleotides: TGTGCCATCAGTGTCGGTCGGGACAGGGAGAGGGGGCAGAATGAAAAACTGTTTTTT. The V and J genes are TRBV10-3 and TRBJ1-4; TRBD1 aligns across 9 bases. V was pared by 4 bases and J by 5 bases, with 17 bases of the junction left unmatched. This CDR3 is 19 amino acids long. Germline lookup yields CDR1 ENHRY and CDR2 SYGVKD.

The gene calls are TRBV15 and TRBJ2-1, with 12 bases fitting TRBD2. With 0 bases clipped from V and 3 bases from J, the junction kept 12 bases outside the gene matches. Germline V CDR1 and CDR2: LNHNV, YYDKDF (reference sequence). The CDR3 sequence is 20 residues long. CDR3 in DNA: TGTGCCACCAGCAGAGATACCCCCTCTCTAGCGGGAGGGGGCTACAATGAGCAGTTCTTC. As protein: CATSRDTPSLAGGGYNEQFF.

In this sample, this clonotype turned up many times. The genes are TRBV29-1 and TRBJ1-5; D is unresolved. Germline lookup yields CDR1 SQVTM and CDR2 ANQGSEA. V shed 4 bases and J shed 4 bases, with 8 bases lying between them. CDR3 size: 12 residues. The CDR3 protein is CSVGHSNQPQHF. The CDR3 coding sequence is TGCAGCGTTGGACACTCTAATCAGCCCCAGCATTTT.

J is TRBJ2-7 and V is TRBV3-1; 13 bases line up with TRBD2. V dropped 2 bases and J dropped 5; count of bases not matched to a gene: 15. CDR3 length equals 19 residues. The V gene's germline CDR1 is LGHDT and CDR2 YNNKEL (reference sequence). The CDR3 reads CASSQRFTIGLAGVHEQYF. The DNA for the CDR3 is TGTGCCAGCAGCCAAAGGTTCACGATCGGACTAGCGGGAGTCCACGAGCAGTACTTC.

This clonotype was seen a handful of times. V and J are TRBV24-1 and TRBJ2-1, with 7 bases that match TRBD2. The germline V gene has CDR1 KGHDR and CDR2 SFDVKD. V gave up 5 bases and J gave up 6 bases; unmatched junction bases: 9. This CDR3 is 15 amino acids long. CDR3 nucleotide sequence: TGTGCCACCAGTGGCATGGCGGGAGCTTTCAATGAGCAGTTCTTC. This codes for CATSGMAGAFNEQFF.

The chain uses TRBV2 and TRBJ2-3; no clear D gene. V was pared by 9 bases and J by 0 bases, with 7 bases between. CDR1 is SNHLY, CDR2 FYNNEI, per germline. The CDR3 runs 12 residues. CDR3 sequence (DNA): TGTGCCAGAGGTGGCAGCACAGATACGCAGTATTTT. As protein: CARGGSTDTQYF. The full variable domain, in which reference TRBV2 and TRBJ2-3 provide the parts outside the CDR3, is EPEVTQTPSHQVTQMGQEVILRCVPISNHLYFYWYRQILGQKVEFLVSFYNNEISEKSEIFDDQFSVERPDGSNFTLKIRSTKLEDSAMYFCARGGSTDTQYFGPGTRLTVL.

This clonotype was counted a few times. V is TRBV20-1 and J is TRBJ2-4, with 9 bases matching TRBD1. After removal of 4 bases from V and 1 base from J, the junction contained 5 bases not matched to a gene. The CDR3 totals 15 residues. Germline V gives CDR1 DFQATT, CDR2 SNEGSKA (reference sequence). The CDR3 sequence: CSAKRTGAAKNIQYF. The CDR3 DNA follows: TGCAGTGCTAAACGGACAGGGGCGGCCAAAAACATTCAGTACTTC.

This clonotype was counted a few times. The chain links TRBV20-1 to TRBJ2-7; unclear D gene. Germline values: CDR1 DFQATT, CDR2 SNEGSKA (reference sequence). The V end lost 5 bases, the J end lost 4 bases, and 9 bases lay between the germline ends. The CDR3 spans 11 residues. CDR3 in DNA: TGCAGTGCTTCGGATGTTTACGAGCAGTACTTC. Its protein product is CSASDVYEQYF.

This clonotype was seen ten or more times. This chain uses TRBV18 with TRBJ2-3; D may be TRBD2 (5 bases). CDR3 size: 14 residues. Between the trimmed V and J ends, which lost 0 bases and 6 bases, there was a span of 10 bases. Germline lookup yields CDR1 KGHSH and CDR2 LQKENI. CDR3 amino acids: CASSPPVLVDTQYF. Here the CDR3 DNA reads TGTGCCAGCTCACCACCGGTACTAGTTGATACGCAGTATTTT.

This clonotype has at least ten counts. The chain has TRBV20-1 and TRBJ2-7, with 7 positions matching TRBD1. Germline V lookup: CDR1 DFQATT, CDR2 SNEGSKA (reference sequence). The CDR3 covers 16 residues. V lost 0 bases and J lost 1; bases outside the gene matches: 9. CDR3 sequence (DNA): TGCAGTGCTAGAGATTTTGGGACAGCCGTTTCCTACGAGCAGTACTTC. This encodes CSARDFGTAVSYEQYF.